The clone carrying this TCR beta chain was counted many times. The junction and the germline gene differ at one end; a read error may be behind it. The sample's time point: pre-sensitization, week 0. Described treatment: therapeutic diphenylcyclopropenone sensitization with weekly scalp DPC. A single record per CDR3 protein comes from TCRdb applying MiXCR to the RACE reads. The sample lists under 90,000 distinct CDR3 sequences, around 10% occurring once. The record originates from a study of human T cells and chemical hapten exposure. Germline V gene sequence: CDR1 SGHVS, CDR2 FQNEAQ. CDR3 length: 13 residues.

This rearrangement joins TRBV7-8 to TRBJ2-5; D might be TRBD1 (5 bases). This receptor was obtained from a woman in her 40s with alopecia areata. Some clones in this sample may be carry-over from other donors' samples. This specimen was whole blood, taken in connection with sensitization to the hapten diphenylcyclopropenone (DPC). This CDR3 is CASSTLGQGTQYF. CDR3 nucleotide sequence: TGTGCCAGCAGCACGCTGGGGCAAGGGACCCAGTACTTC.